These 10 T cell receptor beta chains share one sample of origin, sequenced in a study of CD8 T cell repertoires and HIV-1 epitope variants. Which antigens these TCRs recognize remains unknown. Profiling relied on immunoSEQ multiplex PCR, and the TCRdb table lists in-frame clones only, not all of them. Of several thousand clones listed, approximately 67% are singletons. Sequencing used cultured CD8+ T cells derived from PBMCs. Receptor source: a male donor with HIV.

The chain combines TRBV9 with TRBJ1-1; the D is unclear. CDR1 is SGDLS, CDR2 YYNGEE, per germline. The CDR3 extends over 16 amino acids. The V gene lost 3 bases and the J gene lost 6 bases, with 21 bases spanning the gap. CDR3 bases: TGTGCCAGCAGCGCCCTTGGAGGAGGTGGAGGACCTGAAGCTTTCTTT. Protein product: CASSALGGGGGPEAFF. Full variable domain (rest looked up from reference TRBV9 and TRBJ1-1): DSGVTQTPKHLITATGQRVTLRCSPRSGDLSVYWYQQSLDQGLQFLIQYYNGEERAKGNILERFSAQQFPDLHSELNLSSLELGDSALYFCASSALGGGGGPEAFFGQGTRLTVV.

The rearrangement links TRBV6-4 to TRBJ1-5; D is undetermined. The V gene lost 0 bases and the J gene lost 2 bases, with 8 bases spanning the gap. Germline V CDR1 and CDR2: MRHNA, SNTAGT. This CDR3 is built from 15 residues. CDR3 nucleotide sequence: TGTGCCAGCAGTGACTCGACCTACGGCAATCAGCCCCAGCATTTT. The encoded protein is CASSDSTYGNQPQHF.

This clone occurred once. This chain links TRBV29-1 with TRBJ1-2, with TRBD1 matching over 10 bases. There are 16 residues in the CDR3. Germline V gene data show CDR1 as SQVTM and CDR2 as ANQGSEA. J lost 0 bases, V lost 1 base, and 5 bases had no gene match. In DNA form, the CDR3 reads TGCAGCGTTGAAGGCGGGGACAGGGGCCCTAACTATGGCTACACCTTC. It codes for CSVEGGDRGPNYGYTF.

The rearrangement uses TRBV7-2 and TRBJ2-7; D is ambiguous. The CDR3 covers 14 residues. The germline V and J ends were trimmed by 5 bases and 2 bases, with 13 bases remaining between them. Germline CDR1 reads SGHTA; CDR2 reads FQGNSA. CDR3 nucleotide sequence: TGTGCCAGCAGCGGTTGGAGTAATCCCTACGAGCAGTACTTC. Encoded protein: CASSGWSNPYEQYF.

The rearrangement joins TRBV4-1 to TRBJ1-2, with D possibly matching TRBD1 (5 bases). The CDR3 loop spans 15 amino acids. Trimming took off 1 base at V and 4 bases at J, with 13 bases between the two ends. From germline, CDR1 is MGHRA and CDR2 YSYEKL. The CDR3 spells CASSQGLGTSYGYTF. CDR3 sequence (DNA): TGCGCCAGCAGCCAAGGTCTCGGGACTTCCTATGGCTACACCTTC.

V usage is TRBV6-5 and J usage is TRBJ2-1; no clear D gene. Trimming pared 4 bases from V and 6 bases from J, leaving 13 bases between. CDR1 MNHEY and CDR2 SVGAGI come from the germline V gene. The CDR3 is 14 amino acids. The CDR3 is CASSSLGRSNEQFF. CDR3 sequence (DNA): TGTGCCAGCAGTTCCCTCGGCAGGTCCAATGAGCAGTTCTTC.

This clone was observed a few times. The V call is TRBV5-4, the J call TRBJ2-7; TRBD1 is a possible D gene (6 bases). The CDR3 sequence is 16 residues long. The ends were cut back, 0 bases at V and 5 bases at J, with 18 bases in the middle. Germline CDR1 SGHNT, CDR2 YYREEE (reference sequence). CDR3 sequence: CASSLGRTVDFDEQYF. Here the CDR3 DNA reads TGTGCCAGCAGCTTGGGTAGGACAGTGGATTTCGACGAGCAGTACTTC. The full variable domain, rest sourced from reference TRBV5-4 and TRBJ2-7, is ETGVTQSPTHLIKTRGQQVTLRCSSQSGHNTVSWYQQALGQGPQFIFQYYREEENGRGNFPPRFSGLQFPNYSSELNVNALELDDSALYLCASSLGRTVDFDEQYFGPGTRLTVT.

This sequence joins TRBV6-5 and TRBJ2-7; maybe TRBD2 (5 bases). This CDR3 is built from 13 residues. CDR1 and CDR2 (germline): MNHEY, SVGAGI. The V and J ends lost 6 bases and 0 bases respectively, with 9 bases between them. In DNA, the CDR3 is TGTGCCAGCAGCGGGGATAGCTCCTACGAGCAGTACTTC. It translates to CASSGDSSYEQYF.

The rearrangement joins TRBV19 to TRBJ1-6, with D maybe TRBD1 (5 bases). Trimming removed 1 base at V and 7 bases at J, with 11 bases between. The CDR3 has 15 amino acids. Germline CDR1 is LNHDA and CDR2 is SQIVND (reference sequence). The CDR3 nucleotides read TGTGCCAGTAGTATAGGGGACGGAGAGAATTCACCCCTCCACTTT. Protein sequence: CASSIGDGENSPLHF.

This chain joins TRBV5-6 and TRBJ1-2; no firm D call. This CDR3 spans 13 amino acids. The germline V and J ends were trimmed by 4 bases and 4 bases, with 11 bases remaining between them. Looked up from germline, CDR1 is SGHDT and CDR2 is YYEEEE. CDR3 nucleotides: TGTGCCAGCAGCGAAGGGCCTCTCTATGGCTACACCTTC. Amino acid sequence: CASSEGPLYGYTF.